These T cell receptor beta chains were read from a single sample in a study of OX40 agonist ivuxolimab in advanced cancers. Generated by immunoSEQ multiplex PCR, the TCRdb table keeps only in-frame clones and is missing some. The sample yields roughly 54,000 clones, around four fifths seen once. The specimen comprised CD4+ or CD8+ T cells sorted from blood, sampled in a trial of the OX40 agonist ivuxolimab. Receptors originate from an adult with an advanced solid tumor such as melanoma, head and neck, liver or kidney cancer. Each CDR3 is given with its conserved first and last residue. Each record gives: clone size, CDR3 length, V gene, D gene, J gene, CDR3 DNA, CDR3 protein. A D gene is named only where the DNA matches it firmly. A clone size is listed for some rows: how often the clone was seen (once, few, many), or a class if it is expanded.

-	12	TRBV5-1	-	TRBJ2-5	TGCGCCAGCAGCGTGAATGGTGAGACCCAGTACTTC	CASSVNGETQYF
-	16	TRBV5-1	-	TRBJ1-3	TGCGCCAGCAGCTTGGACACCTCGAGCTCTGGAAACACCATATATTTT	CASSLDTSSSGNTIYF
-	16	TRBV11-2	-	TRBJ1-2	TGTGCCAGCAGCTTAAGTTGGGCACAGGATAACTATGGCTACACCTTC	CASSLSWAQDNYGYTF
few	14	TRBV19	-	TRBJ1-1	TGTGCCAGTAGTACCAAGTACGAGGGCACTGAAGCTTTCTTT	CASSTKYEGTEAFF
-	13	TRBV7-9	-	TRBJ1-1	TGTGCCAGCAGCTTTGGGGGAAGGACTGAAGCTTTCTTT	CASSFGGRTEAFF
-	15	TRBV11-2	-	TRBJ1-1	TGTGCCAGCAGCTCGCTAGACAGGATAGGCACTGAAGCTTTCTTT	CASSSLDRIGTEAFF
-	16	TRBV5-4	TRBD2	TRBJ2-3	TGTGCCAGCAGCTTAGGACTAGCGGTATCCACAGATACGCAGTATTTT	CASSLGLAVSTDTQYF
-	11	TRBV6-1	-	TRBJ1-1	TGTGCCAGCAGGGGACGGGCTGAAGCTTTCTTT	CASRGRAEAFF
-	14	TRBV7-9	-	TRBJ1-5	TGTGCCAGCAGCGCTCAAAGTAGCAATCAGCCCCAGCATTTT	CASSAQSSNQPQHF
-	15	TRBV7-2	-	TRBJ2-3	TGTGCCAGCACCCGGTCGGGCCACGGCACAGATACGCAGTATTTT	CASTRSGHGTDTQYF
-	12	TRBV5-1	-	TRBJ2-2	TGCGCCAGCGGGCGGGGCACCGGGGAGCTGTTTTTT	CASGRGTGELFF
-	15	TRBV19	-	TRBJ1-1	TGTGCCAGTATCCCCTCGAGGGGAAGGAACACTGAAGCTTTCTTT	CASIPSRGRNTEAFF
once	14	TRBV5-6	-	TRBJ1-1	TGTGCCAGCAGCTTGGGGACAGTGAACACTGAAGCTTTCTTT	CASSLGTVNTEAFF
-	15	TRBV28	-	TRBJ1-3	TGTGCCAGCAGTTTCGAGAGGAACTCTGGAAACACCATATATTTT	CASSFERNSGNTIYF
few	15	TRBV6-1	-	TRBJ1-4	TGTGCCAGCAGTGGGGGGACACGGGAGGTTGAAAAACTGTTTTTT	CASSGGTREVEKLFF
-	13	TRBV19	-	TRBJ2-3	TGTGCCAGTAGCTTGTCCGGTGCAGATACGCAGTATTTT	CASSLSGADTQYF
-	17	TRBV21-1	-	TRBJ1-5	TGTGCCAGCACCTCGTCCCAGGGGCGCGGGAGCAATCAGCCCCAGCATTTT	CASTSSQGRGSNQPQHF
-	14	TRBV5-1	-	TRBJ2-1	TGCGCCAGCAGCTTATATGGACAGAAAAATGAGCAGTTCTTC	CASSLYGQKNEQFF
-	11	TRBV29-1	-	TRBJ1-2	TGCAGCGTTTTGACGGTATATGGCTACACCTTC	CSVLTVYGYTF
-	14	TRBV5-6	-	TRBJ2-5	TGTGCCAGCAGCTTAGCTGGGGCACAAGAGACCCAGTACTTC	CASSLAGAQETQYF
-	15	TRBV27	-	TRBJ1-1	TGTGCCAGCAGTTTTAACGTTAAGATGAACACTGAAGCTTTCTTT	CASSFNVKMNTEAFF
-	16	TRBV28	-	TRBJ2-6	TGTGCCAGCAACCGGGACAACCTCTCTGGGGCCAACGTCCTGACTTTC	CASNRDNLSGANVLTF
once	13	TRBV7-2	-	TRBJ2-7	TGTGCCAGCAGCTTAACGGCCAACCACGAGCAGTACTTC	CASSLTANHEQYF
-	16	TRBV5-1	TRBD1	TRBJ2-7	TGCGCCAGCAGCTTTACGTCCGGGACAGGGTCCTACGAGCAGTACTTC	CASSFTSGTGSYEQYF
-	15	TRBV27	-	TRBJ2-6	TGTGCCAGCAGTCCCGGGGTCGCTGGGGCCAACGTCCTGACTTTC	CASSPGVAGANVLTF
-	14	TRBV5-1	TRBD2	TRBJ2-7	TGCGCCAGCAGTCGGACTAGCGACACCTACGAGCAGTACTTC	CASSRTSDTYEQYF
-	13	TRBV19	-	TRBJ2-7	TGTGCCAGTAGTGGGGGCAGGGGTTACGAGCAGTACTTC	CASSGGRGYEQYF
once	14	TRBV5-4	-	TRBJ2-5	TGTGCCAGCAGCTCCGGGACACGCCAAGAGACCCAGTACTTC	CASSSGTRQETQYF
-	16	TRBV11-1	-	TRBJ2-7	TGTGCCAGCAGCTTACAGGGCCGAGGGGCGCTTTACGAGCAGTACTTC	CASSLQGRGALYEQYF
-	11	TRBV2	-	TRBJ2-7	TGTGCCAGCATCGTAGTCGGGGAGCAGTACTTC	CASIVVGEQYF
-	11	TRBV29-1	-	TRBJ1-1	TGCAGCGTCCGCCCCGGGACTGAAGCTTTCTTT	CSVRPGTEAFF
-	15	TRBV21-1	-	TRBJ2-2	TGTGCCAGCAGGCTCAAGGGCGGGGATGTCGGGGAGCTGTTTTTT	CASRLKGGDVGELFF
few	13	TRBV7-2	-	TRBJ2-1	TGTGCCAGCAGCCAAGTGATGAGGGGTGAGCAGTTCTTC	CASSQVMRGEQFF
few	12	TRBV6-1	TRBD1	TRBJ2-7	TGTCTAACCGCCAGGGGGCTCTACGAGCAGTACTTC	CLTARGLYEQYF
-	15	TRBV5-8	-	TRBJ1-5	TGTGCCAGCAGCCGTTGGGGACATCGCAATCAGCCCCAGCATTTT	CASSRWGHRNQPQHF
-	14	TRBV29-1	TRBD2	TRBJ2-1	TGCAGCGTTAGCCCTAGCGGGAGTACTAATGAGCAGTTCTTC	CSVSPSGSTNEQFF